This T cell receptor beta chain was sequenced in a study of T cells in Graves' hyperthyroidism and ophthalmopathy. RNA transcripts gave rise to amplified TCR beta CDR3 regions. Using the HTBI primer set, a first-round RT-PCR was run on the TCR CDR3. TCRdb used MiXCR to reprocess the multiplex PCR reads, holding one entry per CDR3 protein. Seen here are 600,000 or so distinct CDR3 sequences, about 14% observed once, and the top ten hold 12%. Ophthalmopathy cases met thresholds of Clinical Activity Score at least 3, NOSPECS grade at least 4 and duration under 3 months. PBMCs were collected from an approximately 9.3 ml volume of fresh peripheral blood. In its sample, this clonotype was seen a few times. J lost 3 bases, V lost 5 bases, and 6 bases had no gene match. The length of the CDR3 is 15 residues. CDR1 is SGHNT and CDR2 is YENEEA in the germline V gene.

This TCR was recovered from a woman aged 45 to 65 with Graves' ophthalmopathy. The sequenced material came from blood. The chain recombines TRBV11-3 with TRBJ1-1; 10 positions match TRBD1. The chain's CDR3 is CASSLGGQGYTEAFF. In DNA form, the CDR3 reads TGTGCCAGCAGCCTCGGGGGACAGGGGTACACTGAAGCTTTCTTT.